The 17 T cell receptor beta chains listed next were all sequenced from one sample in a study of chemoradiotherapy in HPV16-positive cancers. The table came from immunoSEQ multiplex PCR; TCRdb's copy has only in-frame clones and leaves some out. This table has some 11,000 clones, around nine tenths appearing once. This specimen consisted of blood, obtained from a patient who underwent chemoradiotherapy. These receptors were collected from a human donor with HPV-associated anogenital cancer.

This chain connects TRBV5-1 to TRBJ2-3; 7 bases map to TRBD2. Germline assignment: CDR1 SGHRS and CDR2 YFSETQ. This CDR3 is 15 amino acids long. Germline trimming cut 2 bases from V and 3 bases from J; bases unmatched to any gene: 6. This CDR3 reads CASSLEAGITDTQYF. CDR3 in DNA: TGCGCCAGCAGCTTAGAAGCGGGGATAACAGATACGCAGTATTTT. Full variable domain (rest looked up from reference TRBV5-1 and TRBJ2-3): KAGVTQTPRYLIKTRGQQVTLSCSPISGHRSVSWYQQTPGQGLQFLFEYFSETQRNKGNFPGRFSGRQFSNSRSEMNVSTLELGDSALYLCASSLEAGITDTQYFGPGTRLTVL.

The CDR3 here is CASSPRSTGVKAFF. The CDR3 nucleotides are TGTGCCAGCAGCCCCAGATCGACAGGGGTAAAAGCTTTCTTT. This chain connects TRBV5-6 to TRBJ1-1, with 8 positions matching TRBD1. Unmatched junction bases numbered 11, after V lost 4 bases and J lost 9 bases. CDR1 is SGHDT and CDR2 is YYEEEE in the germline V gene. This CDR3 region has 14 residues.

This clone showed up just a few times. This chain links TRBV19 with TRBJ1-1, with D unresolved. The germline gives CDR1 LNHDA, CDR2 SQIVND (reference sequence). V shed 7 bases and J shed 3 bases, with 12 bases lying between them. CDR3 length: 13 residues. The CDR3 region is CASTLGWDTEAFF. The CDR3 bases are TGTGCCAGTACCTTGGGGTGGGACACTGAAGCTTTCTTT.

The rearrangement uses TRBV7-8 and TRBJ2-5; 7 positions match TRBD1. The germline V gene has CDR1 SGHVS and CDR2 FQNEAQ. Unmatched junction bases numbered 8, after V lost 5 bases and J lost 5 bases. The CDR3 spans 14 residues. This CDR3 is CASSTTGEWETQYF. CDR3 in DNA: TGTGCCAGCAGCACAACAGGGGAGTGGGAGACCCAGTACTTC. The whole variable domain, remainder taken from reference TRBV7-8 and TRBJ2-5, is GAGVSQSPRYKVAKRGQDVALRCDPISGHVSLFWYQQALGQGPEFLTYFQNEAQLDKSGLPSDRFFAERPEGSVSTLKIQRTQQEDSAVYLCASSTTGEWETQYFGPGTRLLVL.

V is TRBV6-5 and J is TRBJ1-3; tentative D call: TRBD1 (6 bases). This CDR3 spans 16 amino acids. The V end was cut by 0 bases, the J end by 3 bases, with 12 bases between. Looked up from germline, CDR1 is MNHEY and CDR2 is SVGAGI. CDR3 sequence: CASSYSRAGVGNTIYF. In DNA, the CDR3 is TGTGCCAGCAGTTACTCGAGGGCAGGGGTTGGAAACACCATATATTTT.

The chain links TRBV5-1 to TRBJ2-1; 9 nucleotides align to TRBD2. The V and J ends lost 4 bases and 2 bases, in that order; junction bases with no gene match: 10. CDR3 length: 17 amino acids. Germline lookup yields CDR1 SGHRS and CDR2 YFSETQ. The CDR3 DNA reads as TGCGCCAGCAGCGGTCTCGGTGCGGGGGGGGCCTACAATGAGCAGTTCTTC. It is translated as CASSGLGAGGAYNEQFF.

The DNA of the CDR3 is TGCGCCAGCAGATGGAGGCAGAGCACCGGGGAGCTGTTTTTT. Translation: CASRWRQSTGELFF. This chain joins TRBV5-1 and TRBJ2-2; the D gene is possibly TRBD2 (5 bases). Trimming removed 5 bases from V and 4 bases from J, with 12 bases in between. The CDR3 is made up of 14 amino acids. CDR1 SGHRS and CDR2 YFSETQ come from the germline V gene. Full variable domain (outside the CDR3, taken from reference TRBV5-1 and TRBJ2-2): KAGVTQTPRYLIKTRGQQVTLSCSPISGHRSVSWYQQTPGQGLQFLFEYFSETQRNKGNFPGRFSGRQFSNSRSEMNVSTLELGDSALYLCASRWRQSTGELFFGEGSRLTVL.

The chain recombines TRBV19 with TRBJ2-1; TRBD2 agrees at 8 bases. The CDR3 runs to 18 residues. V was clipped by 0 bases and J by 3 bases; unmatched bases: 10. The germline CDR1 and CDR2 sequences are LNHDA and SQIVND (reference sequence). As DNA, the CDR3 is TGTGCCAGTAGTATAGACGCGGACATAGCGGGGAGCTACAATGAGCAGTTCTTC. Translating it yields CASSIDADIAGSYNEQFF.

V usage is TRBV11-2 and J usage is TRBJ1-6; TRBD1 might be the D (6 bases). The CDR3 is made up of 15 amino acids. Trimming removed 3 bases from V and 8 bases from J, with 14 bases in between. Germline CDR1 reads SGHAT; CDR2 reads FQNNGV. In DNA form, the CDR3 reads TGTGCCAGCAGCTTTCAGGGGAGGTCAGATTCACCCCTCCACTTT. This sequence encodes CASSFQGRSDSPLHF.

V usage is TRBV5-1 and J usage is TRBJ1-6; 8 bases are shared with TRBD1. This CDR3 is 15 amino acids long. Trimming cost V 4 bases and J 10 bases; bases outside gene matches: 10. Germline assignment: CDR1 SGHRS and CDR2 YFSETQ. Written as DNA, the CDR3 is TGCGCCAGCAGCCGACGGACAGGGATGGACTCACCCCTCCACTTT. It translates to CASSRRTGMDSPLHF. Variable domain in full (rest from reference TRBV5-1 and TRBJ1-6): KAGVTQTPRYLIKTRGQQVTLSCSPISGHRSVSWYQQTPGQGLQFLFEYFSETQRNKGNFPGRFSGRQFSNSRSEMNVSTLELGDSALYLCASSRRTGMDSPLHFGNGTRLTVT.

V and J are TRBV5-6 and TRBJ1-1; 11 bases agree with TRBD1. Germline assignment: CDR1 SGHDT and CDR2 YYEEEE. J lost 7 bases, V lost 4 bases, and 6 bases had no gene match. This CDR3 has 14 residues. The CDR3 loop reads CASSVPDRGREAFF. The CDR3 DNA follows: TGTGCCAGCAGCGTACCGGACAGGGGGCGTGAAGCTTTCTTT.

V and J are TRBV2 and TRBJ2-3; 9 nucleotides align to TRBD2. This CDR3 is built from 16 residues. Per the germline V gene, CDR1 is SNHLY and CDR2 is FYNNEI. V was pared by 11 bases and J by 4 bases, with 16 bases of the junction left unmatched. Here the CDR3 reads CASKGGLAGLSDTQYF. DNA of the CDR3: TGTGCCTCCAAAGGGGGGCTAGCGGGGTTATCAGATACGCAGTATTTT.

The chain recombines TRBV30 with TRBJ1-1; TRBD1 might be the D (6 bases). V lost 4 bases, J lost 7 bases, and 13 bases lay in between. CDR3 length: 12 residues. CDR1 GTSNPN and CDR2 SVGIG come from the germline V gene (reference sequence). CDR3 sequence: CAWTGGGGEAFF. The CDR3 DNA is TGTGCCTGGACTGGGGGGGGCGGTGAAGCTTTCTTT.

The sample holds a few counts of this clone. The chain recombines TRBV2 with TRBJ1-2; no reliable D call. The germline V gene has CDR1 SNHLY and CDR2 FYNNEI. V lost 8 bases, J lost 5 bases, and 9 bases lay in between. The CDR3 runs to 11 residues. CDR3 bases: TGTGCCAGCGGACCGTCGTATGGCTACACCTTC. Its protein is CASGPSYGYTF. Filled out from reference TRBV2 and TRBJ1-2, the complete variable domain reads EPEVTQTPSHQVTQMGQEVILRCVPISNHLYFYWYRQILGQKVEFLVSFYNNEISEKSEIFDDQFSVERPDGSNFTLKIRSTKLEDSAMYFCASGPSYGYTFGSGTRLTVV.

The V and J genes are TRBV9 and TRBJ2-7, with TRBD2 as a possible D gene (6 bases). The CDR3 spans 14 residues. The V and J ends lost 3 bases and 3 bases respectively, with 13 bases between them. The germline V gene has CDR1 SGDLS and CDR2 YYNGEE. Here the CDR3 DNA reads TGTGCCAGCAGCGCGGATAGCGGTTACTACGAGCAGTACTTC. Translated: CASSADSGYYEQYF.

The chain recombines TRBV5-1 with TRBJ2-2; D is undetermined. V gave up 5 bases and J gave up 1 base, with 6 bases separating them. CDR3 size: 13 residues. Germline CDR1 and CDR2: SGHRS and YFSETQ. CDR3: CASSGGNTGELFF. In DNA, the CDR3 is TGCGCCAGCAGTGGTGGGAACACCGGGGAGCTGTTTTTT.

The CDR3 DNA reads as TGTGCCAGCAGGGAACAGGGCGCCCACACTAACTATGGCTACACCTTC. Protein: CASREQGAHTNYGYTF. This sequence joins TRBV6-1 and TRBJ1-2, with D maybe TRBD1 (6 bases). Per the germline V gene, CDR1 is MNHNS and CDR2 is SASEGT. The CDR3 is made up of 16 amino acids. With 6 bases removed from V and 0 bases from J, the gap between germline ends came to 17 bases.